Below, one T cell receptor beta chain is given with its context. The antigen is undetermined. Specified treatment: roughly 10-day PBMC culture with coronavirus spike peptide pools or control peptides (ViraFEST assay). The data originate from a study of vaccination and CD4 T cells after COVID-19. Study at large: Taking of post-vaccine samples occurred a median approximately 72 days after dose two (range 14 to 241). The cells in question were stimulated using overlapping spike peptides derived from SARS-CoV-2, HCoV-NL63, HCoV-OC43 and HCoV-229E.

Study-level results: Median counts of SARS-CoV-2-reactive clonotypes increased from approximately 21 to 40; this difference was not significant.

The CDR3 loop spans 13 amino acids. With 5 bases removed from V and 5 bases from J, the gap between germline ends came to 13 bases. CDR1 is GTSNPN, CDR2 SVGIG, per germline (reference sequence). Sequenced with the Oncomine TCR Beta short-read assay was DNA taken from cultured CD4+ T cells. TCRdb processed the PCR reads anew with MiXCR; each CDR3 protein has one entry. The table lists some 18,000 distinct CDR3 sequences, 43% of them singletons, with about 6% in the top ten. The sequenced sample was CD4+ T cells from blood, cultured in vitro, obtained after SARS-CoV-2 vaccination. The genes are TRBV30 and TRBJ1-5, with D maybe TRBD1 (6 bases). The source is a human donor who had recovered from COVID-19. CDR3 DNA: TGTGCCTGGGGTTCGACAGGACATCAGCCCCAGCATTTT. Its translation is CAWGSTGHQPQHF.